What follows are 10 T cell receptor beta chains derived from one specimen sequenced in a study of shared clonotypes between healthy human individuals. Profiled with immunoSEQ multiplex PCR; TCRdb holds only in-frame clones, not every one. The repertoire consists of about 2.3 million clones, with roughly 90% occurring once and the leading ten covering around 0.35%. The specimen was naive CD4+ T cells from PBMCs. Subset here: CD45RA+ positively selected. Source of these receptors: a man between 18 and 35 years old in good health. Some clones in this sample may be carry-over from other donors' samples.

J is TRBJ2-3 and V is TRBV6-1, with D possibly being TRBD1 or TRBD2 (5 bases each). V lost 8 bases, J lost 4 bases, and 10 bases lay in between. This CDR3 contains 12 residues. Looked up from germline, CDR1 is MNHNS and CDR2 is SASEGT. The CDR3 coding sequence is TGTGCCAGCTGGGGGACGGCAGATACGCAGTATTTT. Its protein is CASWGTADTQYF.

The genes are TRBV4-3 and TRBJ1-1, with TRBD1 as a possible D gene (5 bases). CDR1 is LGHNA, CDR2 YSLEER, per germline. Trimming took 0 bases from V and 5 from J, leaving 13 bases between them. CDR3 size: 15 residues. CDR3 coding DNA: TGCGCCAGCAGCCAAGATCGCTCCGGGGGGACTGAAGCTTTCTTT. It codes for CASSQDRSGGTEAFF.

V gene TRBV6-5 combines with J gene TRBJ1-2; TRBD1 aligns across 9 bases. After removal of 5 bases from V and 7 bases from J, the junction contained 11 bases not matched to a gene. The germline V gene has CDR1 MNHEY and CDR2 SVGAGI. There are 15 residues in the CDR3. This CDR3 is CASSQPGQGYSGYTF. CDR3 in DNA: TGTGCCAGCAGTCAACCGGGACAGGGATATAGTGGCTACACCTTC.

The chain carries TRBV6-5 and TRBJ2-2, with TRBD2 as a possible D gene (5 bases). The CDR3 runs to 16 residues. Germline CDR1 is MNHEY and CDR2 is SVGAGI. The germline V and J ends were trimmed by 2 bases and 3 bases, with 13 bases remaining between them. CDR3 sequence: CASSYIGLRDTGELFF. The CDR3 DNA reads TGTGCCAGCAGTTACATTGGACTTCGGGACACCGGGGAGCTGTTTTTT.

V gene TRBV5-4 combines with J gene TRBJ2-7; the match to TRBD2 covers 14 bases. The CDR3 covers 17 residues. The V segment lost 3 bases and the J segment 1 base; nucleotides outside the gene matches: 6. CDR1 is SGHNT, CDR2 YYREEE, per germline (reference sequence). The CDR3 region is CASSWGLAGVSSYEQYF. The CDR3 DNA reads as TGTGCCAGCAGCTGGGGACTAGCGGGAGTATCGTCCTACGAGCAGTACTTC.

This sequence joins TRBV9 and TRBJ2-1, with no clear D. The CDR3 contains 16 residues. CDR1 is SGDLS and CDR2 is YYNGEE in the germline V gene. Trimming removed 0 bases at V and 1 base at J, with 11 bases between. In DNA, the CDR3 is TGTGCCAGCAGCGTAGAACAGCGTACTTCCTACAATGAGCAGTTCTTC. Residues: CASSVEQRTSYNEQFF.

This chain uses TRBV6-1 with TRBJ2-3, with D possibly TRBD1 on 6 matching bases. V was clipped by 6 bases and J by 0 bases, with 13 bases between them. This CDR3 contains 15 residues. Germline loops: CDR1 MNHNS, CDR2 SASEGT. In DNA form, the CDR3 reads TGTGCCAGCAGGAAGCCAGGGGCTAGCACAGATACGCAGTATTTT. Residues: CASRKPGASTDTQYF.

This chain links TRBV29-1 with TRBJ1-2, with 7 bases aligning to TRBD1. This CDR3 contains 11 residues. Per germline, CDR1 SQVTM and CDR2 ANQGSEA. The junction had 7 bases not matched to a gene; V was cut back by 5 bases and J by 10 bases. CDR3 amino acids: CSVQGVFDYTF. The CDR3 bases are TGCAGCGTTCAGGGGGTTTTCGACTACACCTTC.

Note on this clone: The same CDR3 arises from other DNA sequences in this sample as well. The CDR3 nucleotides read TGTGCCATCAGTGAGGGGGTAGATACGCAGTATTTT. The encoded protein is CAISEGVDTQYF. This chain uses TRBV10-3 with TRBJ2-3, with D unresolved. The ends were cut back, 2 bases at V and 5 bases at J, with 5 bases in the middle. The CDR3 spans 12 residues. Looked up from germline, CDR1 is ENHRY and CDR2 is SYGVKD.

The rearrangement links TRBV7-2 to TRBJ2-2; 7 bases are shared with TRBD2. CDR1 and CDR2 (germline): SGHTA, FQGNSA. The CDR3 runs 17 residues. With V trimmed by 1 base and J by 6 bases, 11 bases remained unmatched. The CDR3 coding sequence is TGTGCCAGCAGCTTAGGCCCCCGGGGAGGGAAGGCCGGGGAGCTGTTTTTT. Amino acid sequence: CASSLGPRGGKAGELFF. Full variable domain (rest looked up from reference TRBV7-2 and TRBJ2-2): GAGVSQSPSNKVTEKGKDVELRCDPISGHTALYWYRQSLGQGLEFLIYFQGNSAPDKSGLPSDRFSAERTGGSVSTLTIQRTQQEDSAVYLCASSLGPRGGKAGELFFGEGSRLTVL.